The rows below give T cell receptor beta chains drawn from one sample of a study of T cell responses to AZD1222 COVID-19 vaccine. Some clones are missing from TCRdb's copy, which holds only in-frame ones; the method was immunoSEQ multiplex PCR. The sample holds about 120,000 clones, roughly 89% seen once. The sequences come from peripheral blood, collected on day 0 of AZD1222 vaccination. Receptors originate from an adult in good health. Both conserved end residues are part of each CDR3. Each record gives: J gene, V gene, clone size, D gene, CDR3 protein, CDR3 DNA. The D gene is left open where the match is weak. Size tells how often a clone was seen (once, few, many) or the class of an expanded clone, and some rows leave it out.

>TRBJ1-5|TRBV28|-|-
CASRSGTFQHF
TGTGCCAGCAGGTCCGGGACATTTCAGCATTTT
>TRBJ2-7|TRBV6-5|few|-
CASSPRDRRGEQYF
TGTGCCAGCAGTCCGAGAGACAGGAGGGGCGAGCAGTACTTC
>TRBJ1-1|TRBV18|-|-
CASSPQGNTEAFF
TGTGCCAGCTCACCACAGGGGAACACTGAAGCTTTCTTT
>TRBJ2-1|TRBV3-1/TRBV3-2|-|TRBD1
CASSPRQGRSYNEQFF
TGTGCCAGCAGCCCCCGACAGGGGCGCTCCTACAATGAGCAGTTCTTC
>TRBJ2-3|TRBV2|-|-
CAITPGVTQYF
TGTGCCATCACCCCTGGGGTTACGCAGTATTTT
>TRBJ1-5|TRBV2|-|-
CASSLRASGNQPQHF
TGTGCCAGCAGTTTGAGGGCCTCGGGCAATCAGCCCCAGCATTTT
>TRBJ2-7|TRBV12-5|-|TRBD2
CASGSSGSYEQYF
TGTGCTAGTGGTTCTAGCGGGAGCTACGAGCAGTACTTC
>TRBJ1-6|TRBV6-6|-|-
CASTVGNSPLHF
TGTGCCAGCACCGTAGGGAATTCACCCCTCCACTTT
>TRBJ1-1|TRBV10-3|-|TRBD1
CAISFGQGLSGEAFF
TGTGCCATCAGCTTCGGACAGGGCCTTTCTGGTGAAGCTTTCTTT
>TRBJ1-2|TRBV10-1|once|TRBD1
CASSVPRQGGLGYTF
TGCGCCAGCAGTGTCCCTCGACAGGGAGGTTTAGGCTACACCTTC
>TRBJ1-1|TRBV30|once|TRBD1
CAWRGGQLMNTEAFF
TGTGCCTGGAGAGGGGGACAGCTCATGAACACTGAAGCTTTCTTT
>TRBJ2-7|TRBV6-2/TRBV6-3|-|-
CASSDSSYEQYF
TGTGCCAGCAGTGACAGCTCCTACGAGCAGTACTTC
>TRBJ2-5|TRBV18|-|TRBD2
CASSPQRTSGEETQYF
TGTGCCAGCTCACCACAACGGACTAGCGGGGAAGAGACCCAGTACTTC
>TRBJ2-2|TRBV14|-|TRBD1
CASSQRRQGRNTGELFF
TGTGCCAGCAGCCAGAGGAGACAGGGGAGGAACACCGGGGAGCTGTTTTTT
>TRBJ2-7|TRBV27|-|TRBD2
CASSLSGGSGYEQYF
TGTGCCAGCAGTTTAAGTGGCGGGAGTGGCTACGAGCAGTACTTC
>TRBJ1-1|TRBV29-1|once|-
CSVTSGRNTEAFF
TGCAGCGTGACAAGCGGAAGGAACACTGAAGCTTTCTTT
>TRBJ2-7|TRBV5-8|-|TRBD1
CATSTGVILVGSYEQYF
TGTGCCACCTCGACAGGGGTTATACTAGTTGGTTCCTACGAGCAGTACTTC
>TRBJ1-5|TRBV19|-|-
CASSETALSPQHF
TGTGCCAGTAGTGAGACGGCTTTATCGCCCCAGCATTTT
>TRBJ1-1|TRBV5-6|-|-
CASTLLHNTEAFF
TGTGCCAGCACCCTCCTACATAACACTGAAGCTTTCTTT
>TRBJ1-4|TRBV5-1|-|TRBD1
CASSPQGVGEKLFF
TGCGCCAGCAGTCCCCAGGGGGTAGGCGAAAAACTGTTTTTT
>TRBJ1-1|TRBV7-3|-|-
CASSLTGVQNGEAFF
TGTGCCAGCAGCTTAACGGGAGTTCAGAACGGGGAAGCTTTCTTT
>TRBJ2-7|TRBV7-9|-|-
CASSPTQSSYEQYF
TGTGCCAGCAGCCCAACGCAGTCCTCCTACGAGCAGTACTTC
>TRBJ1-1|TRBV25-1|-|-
CASSVVGRNTEAFF
TGTGCCAGCAGTGTGGTAGGGCGGAACACTGAAGCTTTCTTT